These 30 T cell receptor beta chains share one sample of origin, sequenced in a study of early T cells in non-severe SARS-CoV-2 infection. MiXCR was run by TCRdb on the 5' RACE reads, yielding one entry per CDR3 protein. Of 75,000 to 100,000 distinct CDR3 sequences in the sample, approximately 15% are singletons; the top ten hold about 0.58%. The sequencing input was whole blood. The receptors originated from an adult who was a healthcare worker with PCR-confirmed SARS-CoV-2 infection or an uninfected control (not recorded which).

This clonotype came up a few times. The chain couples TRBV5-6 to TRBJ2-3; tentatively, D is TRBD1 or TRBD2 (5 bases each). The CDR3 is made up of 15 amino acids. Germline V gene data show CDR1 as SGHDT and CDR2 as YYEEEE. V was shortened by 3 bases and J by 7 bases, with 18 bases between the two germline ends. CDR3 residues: CASSSGRVGPNTQYF. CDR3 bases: TGTGCCAGCAGCTCAGGACGGGTGGGACCAAATACGCAGTATTTT.

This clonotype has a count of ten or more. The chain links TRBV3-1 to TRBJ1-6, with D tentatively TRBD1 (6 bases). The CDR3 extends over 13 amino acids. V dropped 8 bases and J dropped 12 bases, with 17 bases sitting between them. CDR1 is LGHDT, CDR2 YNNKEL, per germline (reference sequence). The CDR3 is CASWGQGNGPLHF. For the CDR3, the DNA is TGTGCCAGCTGGGGGCAGGGGAATGGACCCCTCCACTTT.

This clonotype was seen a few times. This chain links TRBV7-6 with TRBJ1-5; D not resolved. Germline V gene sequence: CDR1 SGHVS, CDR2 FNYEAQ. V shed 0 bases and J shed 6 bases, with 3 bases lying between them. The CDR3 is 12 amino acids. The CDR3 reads CASSLASQPQHF. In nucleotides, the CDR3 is TGTGCCAGCAGCTTAGCGAGTCAGCCCCAGCATTTT.

The CDR3 DNA reads as TGCAGCGTTGAAATGACAGGGCTCGATGGCTACACCTTC. Amino acids: CSVEMTGLDGYTF. The J gene is TRBJ1-2, the V gene TRBV29-1, with 7 bases identical to TRBD1. J lost 6 bases, V lost 2 bases, and 6 bases had no gene match. The CDR3 consists of 13 residues. From germline, CDR1 is SQVTM and CDR2 ANQGSEA.

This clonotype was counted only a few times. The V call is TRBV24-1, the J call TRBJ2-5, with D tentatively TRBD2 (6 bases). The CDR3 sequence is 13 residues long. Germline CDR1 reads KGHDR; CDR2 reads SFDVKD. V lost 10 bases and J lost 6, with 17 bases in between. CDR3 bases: TGTGCCACATCCCGGGTGGGGGGACAGACCCAGTACTTC. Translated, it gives CATSRVGGQTQYF.

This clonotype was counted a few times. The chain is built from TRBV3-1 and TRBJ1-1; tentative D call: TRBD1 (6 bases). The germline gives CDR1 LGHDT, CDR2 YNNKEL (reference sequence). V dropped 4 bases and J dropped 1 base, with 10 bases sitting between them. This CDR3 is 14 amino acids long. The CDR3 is CASSRGRGNTEAFF. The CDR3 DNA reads TGTGCCAGCAGCCGAGGCAGGGGGAACACTGAAGCTTTCTTT.

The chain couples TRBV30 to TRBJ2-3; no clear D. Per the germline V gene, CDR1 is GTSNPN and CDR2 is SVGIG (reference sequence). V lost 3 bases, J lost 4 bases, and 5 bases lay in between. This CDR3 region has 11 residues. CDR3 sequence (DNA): TGTGCCTGGAGCGGGTCAGATACGCAGTATTTT. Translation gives CAWSGSDTQYF. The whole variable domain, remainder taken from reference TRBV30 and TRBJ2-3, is SQTIHQWPATLVQPVGSPLSLECTVEGTSNPNLYWYRQAAGRGLQLLFYSVGIGQISSEVPQNLSASRPQDRQFILSSKKLLLSDSGFYLCAWSGSDTQYFGPGTRLTVL.

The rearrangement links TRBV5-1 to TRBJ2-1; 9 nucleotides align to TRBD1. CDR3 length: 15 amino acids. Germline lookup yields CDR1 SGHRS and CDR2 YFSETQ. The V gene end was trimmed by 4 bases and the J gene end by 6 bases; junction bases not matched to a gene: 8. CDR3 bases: TGCGCCAGCAGCCGAAACGGACAGGGGTTCAATGAGCAGTTCTTC. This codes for CASSRNGQGFNEQFF.

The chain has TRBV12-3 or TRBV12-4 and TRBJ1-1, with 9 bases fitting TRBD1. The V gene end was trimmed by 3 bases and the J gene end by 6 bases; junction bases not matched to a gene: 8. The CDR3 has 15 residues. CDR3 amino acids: CASSLQNRGLAEAFF. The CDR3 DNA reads TGTGCCAGCAGTTTGCAGAACAGGGGGCTGGCTGAAGCTTTCTTT.

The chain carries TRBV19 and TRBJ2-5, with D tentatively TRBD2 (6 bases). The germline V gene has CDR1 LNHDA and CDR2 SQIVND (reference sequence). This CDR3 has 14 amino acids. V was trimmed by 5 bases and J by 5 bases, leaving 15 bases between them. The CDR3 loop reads CASSAPTSWETQYF. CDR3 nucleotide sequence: TGTGCCAGTAGTGCGCCGACTAGTTGGGAGACCCAGTACTTC.

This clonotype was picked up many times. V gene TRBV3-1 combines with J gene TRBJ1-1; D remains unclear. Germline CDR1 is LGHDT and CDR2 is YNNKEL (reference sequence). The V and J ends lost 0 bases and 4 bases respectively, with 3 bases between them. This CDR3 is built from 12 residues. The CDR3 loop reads CASSQELTEAFF. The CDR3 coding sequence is TGTGCCAGCAGCCAAGAACTCACTGAAGCTTTCTTT.

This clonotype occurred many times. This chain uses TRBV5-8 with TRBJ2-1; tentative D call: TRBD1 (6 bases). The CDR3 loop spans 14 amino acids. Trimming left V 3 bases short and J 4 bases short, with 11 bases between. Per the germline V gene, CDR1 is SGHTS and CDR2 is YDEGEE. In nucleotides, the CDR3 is TGTGCCAGCAGCTCCGGACAGAGTTACAATGAGCAGTTCTTC. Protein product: CASSSGQSYNEQFF.

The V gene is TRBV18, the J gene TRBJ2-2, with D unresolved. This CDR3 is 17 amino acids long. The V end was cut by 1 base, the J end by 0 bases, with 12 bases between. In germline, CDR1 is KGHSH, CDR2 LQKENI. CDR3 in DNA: TGTGCCAGCTCACCACGTTTTGGAACCGCGAACACCGGGGAGCTGTTTTTT. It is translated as CASSPRFGTANTGELFF.

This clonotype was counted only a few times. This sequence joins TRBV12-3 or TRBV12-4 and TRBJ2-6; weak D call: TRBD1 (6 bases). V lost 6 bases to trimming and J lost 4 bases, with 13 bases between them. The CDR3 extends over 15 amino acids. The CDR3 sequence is CASSYRVPGANVLTF. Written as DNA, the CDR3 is TGTGCCAGCAGCTACAGGGTCCCCGGGGCCAACGTCCTGACTTTC.

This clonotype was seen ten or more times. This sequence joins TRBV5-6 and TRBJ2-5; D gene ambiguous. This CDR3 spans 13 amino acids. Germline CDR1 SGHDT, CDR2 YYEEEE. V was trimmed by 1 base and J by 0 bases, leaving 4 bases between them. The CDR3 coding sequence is TGTGCCAGCAGCTTGTTCTACCAAGAGACCCAGTACTTC. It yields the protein CASSLFYQETQYF.

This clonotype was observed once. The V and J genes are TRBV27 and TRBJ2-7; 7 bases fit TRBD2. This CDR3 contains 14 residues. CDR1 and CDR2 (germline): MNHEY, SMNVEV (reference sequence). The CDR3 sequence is CAGRTMAGRDEQYV. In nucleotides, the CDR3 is TGTGCCGGCAGGACCATGGCGGGGAGGGACGAGCAGTACGTC.

The CDR3 protein is CATSDSGSGANVLTF. CDR3 in DNA: TGTGCCACCAGTGATTCAGGGTCCGGGGCCAACGTCCTGACTTTC. The chain combines TRBV24-1 with TRBJ2-6; D perhaps matches TRBD1 (5 bases). The V gene's germline CDR1 is KGHDR and CDR2 SFDVKD. With 2 bases removed from V and 4 bases from J, the gap between germline ends came to 8 bases. The CDR3 is 15 amino acids.

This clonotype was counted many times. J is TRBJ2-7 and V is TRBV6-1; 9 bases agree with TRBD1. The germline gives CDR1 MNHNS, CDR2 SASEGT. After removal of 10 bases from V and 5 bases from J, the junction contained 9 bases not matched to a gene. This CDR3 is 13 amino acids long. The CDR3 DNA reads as TGTGCCACCCGGGACAGGGCGGGGAACGAGCAGTACGTC. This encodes CATRDRAGNEQYV.

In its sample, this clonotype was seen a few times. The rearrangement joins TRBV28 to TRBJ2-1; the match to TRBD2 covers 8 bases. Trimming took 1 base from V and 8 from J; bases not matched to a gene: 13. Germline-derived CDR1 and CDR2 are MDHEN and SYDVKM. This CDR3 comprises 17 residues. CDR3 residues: CASSLFGFSGGLDEQFF. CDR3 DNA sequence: TGTGCCAGCAGTTTATTTGGATTCAGCGGGGGTCTAGATGAGCAGTTCTTC.

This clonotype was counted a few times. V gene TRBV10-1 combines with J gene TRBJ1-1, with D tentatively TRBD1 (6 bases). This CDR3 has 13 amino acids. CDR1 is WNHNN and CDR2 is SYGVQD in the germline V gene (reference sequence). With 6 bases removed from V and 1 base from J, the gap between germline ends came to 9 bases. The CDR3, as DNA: TGCGCCAGCAGGGAGGGACAGAACACTGAAGCTTTCTTT. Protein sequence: CASREGQNTEAFF.

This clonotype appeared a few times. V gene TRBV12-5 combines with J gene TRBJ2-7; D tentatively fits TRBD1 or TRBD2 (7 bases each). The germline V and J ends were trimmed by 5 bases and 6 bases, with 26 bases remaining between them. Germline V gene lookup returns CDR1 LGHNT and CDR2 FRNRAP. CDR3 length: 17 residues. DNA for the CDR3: TGTGCTAGTGGTCCCCGCTGTGGGAGGGGGCTGTTTGGCGAGCAGTACGTC. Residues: CASGPRCGRGLFGEQYV.

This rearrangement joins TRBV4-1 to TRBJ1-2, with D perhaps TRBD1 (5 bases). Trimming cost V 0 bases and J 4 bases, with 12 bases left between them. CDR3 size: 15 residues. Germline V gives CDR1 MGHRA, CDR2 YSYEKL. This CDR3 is CASSQDRGIVYGYTF. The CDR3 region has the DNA TGCGCCAGCAGCCAAGATAGGGGAATCGTCTATGGCTACACCTTC.

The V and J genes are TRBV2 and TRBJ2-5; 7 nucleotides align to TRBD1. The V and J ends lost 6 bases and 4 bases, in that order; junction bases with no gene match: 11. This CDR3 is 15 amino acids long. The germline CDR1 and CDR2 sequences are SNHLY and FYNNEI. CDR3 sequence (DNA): TGTGCCAGCAGGGCACAGGGGTTGGTGAGAGAGACCCAGTACTTC. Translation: CASRAQGLVRETQYF.

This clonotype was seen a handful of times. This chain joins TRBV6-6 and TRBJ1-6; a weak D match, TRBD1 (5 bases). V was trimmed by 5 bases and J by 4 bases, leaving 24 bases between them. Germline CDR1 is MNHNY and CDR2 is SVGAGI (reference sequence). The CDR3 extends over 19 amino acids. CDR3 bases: TGTGCCAGCAGTCTAACCAGGGAACCCGTCAAGGATTATAATTCACCCCTCCACTTT. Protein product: CASSLTREPVKDYNSPLHF.

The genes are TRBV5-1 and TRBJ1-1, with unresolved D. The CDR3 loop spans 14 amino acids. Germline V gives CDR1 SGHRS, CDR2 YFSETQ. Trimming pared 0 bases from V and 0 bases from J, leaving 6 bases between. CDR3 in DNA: TGCGCCAGCAGCTTGGATTCCATGAACACTGAAGCTTTCTTT. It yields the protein CASSLDSMNTEAFF.

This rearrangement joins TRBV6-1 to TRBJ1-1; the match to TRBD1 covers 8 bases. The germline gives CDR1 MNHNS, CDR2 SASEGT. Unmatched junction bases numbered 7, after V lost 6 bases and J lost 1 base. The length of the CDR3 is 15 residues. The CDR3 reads CASRRQGKGNTEAFF. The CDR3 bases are TGTGCCAGCAGGCGACAGGGGAAGGGGAACACTGAAGCTTTCTTT.

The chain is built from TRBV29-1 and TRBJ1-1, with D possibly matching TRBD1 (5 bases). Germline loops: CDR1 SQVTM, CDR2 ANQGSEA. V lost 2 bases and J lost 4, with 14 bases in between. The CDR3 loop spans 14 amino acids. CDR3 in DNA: TGCAGCGTTGAAACAACCACTGGGGCCACTGAAGCTTTCTTT. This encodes CSVETTTGATEAFF.

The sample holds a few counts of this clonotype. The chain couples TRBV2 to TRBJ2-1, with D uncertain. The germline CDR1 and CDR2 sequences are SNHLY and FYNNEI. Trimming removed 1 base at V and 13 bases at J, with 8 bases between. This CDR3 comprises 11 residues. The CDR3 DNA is TGTGCCAGCAGTGAAGGGGAACCCCAGTTCTTC. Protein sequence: CASSEGEPQFF.

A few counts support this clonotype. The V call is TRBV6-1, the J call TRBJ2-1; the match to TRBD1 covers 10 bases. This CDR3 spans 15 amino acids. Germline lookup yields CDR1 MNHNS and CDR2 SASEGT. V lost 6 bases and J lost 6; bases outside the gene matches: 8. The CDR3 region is CASRGTRDRGNEQFF. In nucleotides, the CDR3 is TGTGCCAGCAGGGGTACCCGGGACAGGGGCAATGAGCAGTTCTTC.

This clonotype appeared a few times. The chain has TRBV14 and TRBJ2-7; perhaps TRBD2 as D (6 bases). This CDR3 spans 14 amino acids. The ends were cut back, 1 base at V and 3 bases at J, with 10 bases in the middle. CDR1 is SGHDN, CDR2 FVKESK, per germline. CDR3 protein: CASSQGAGNYEQYV. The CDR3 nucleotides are TGTGCCAGCAGCCAAGGGGCGGGGAACTACGAGCAGTACGTC.